The 18 T cell receptor beta chains below all came from one sample that was sequenced in a study of cytomegalovirus exposure and HLA in healthy donors (dated by TCRdb to 2016 to 2017). Library construction relied on the immunoSEQ multiplex PCR assay. The multiplex PCR relied on a mix of 60 forward primers for TCR Vbeta segments and 13 reverse primers for TCR Jbeta segments. Imported from immuneACCESS, the table was reduced by TCRdb to in-frame sequences with V and J called. These copies leave out some clones; in studies compared against another copy, an unresolved V gene accounts for under half, and the cause of the remainder is not known. This sample is represented by roughly 150,000 clones; 82% of them were singletons. The ten largest clonotypes hold about 6.1% of the sample. Source material: PBMCs. Source of these receptors: a woman aged 50 to 60 in good health and CMV-seropositive.

V usage is TRBV5-4 and J usage is TRBJ2-7; tentatively, D is TRBD1 (5 bases). This CDR3 is built from 13 residues. Germline CDR1 reads SGHNT; CDR2 reads YYREEE (reference sequence). V shed 3 bases and J shed 3 bases, with 10 bases lying between them. The CDR3 sequence: CASSYDRLYEQYF. CDR3 sequence (DNA): TGTGCCAGCAGCTACGACAGACTCTACGAGCAGTACTTC. The full variable domain, rest sourced from reference TRBV5-4 and TRBJ2-7, is ETGVTQSPTHLIKTRGQQVTLRCSSQSGHNTVSWYQQALGQGPQFIFQYYREEENGRGNFPPRFSGLQFPNYSSELNVNALELDDSALYLCASSYDRLYEQYFGPGTRLTVT.

J is TRBJ1-2 and V is TRBV25-1; tentatively, D is TRBD1 (6 bases). The germline CDR1 and CDR2 sequences are MGHDK and SYGVNS. The CDR3 extends over 13 amino acids. The V and J ends lost 6 bases and 4 bases respectively, with 12 bases between them. The CDR3 DNA is TGTGCCAGCAGGGGGACAAATTCCTATGGCTACACCTTC. This gives the protein CASRGTNSYGYTF.

The chain is built from TRBV5-1 and TRBJ1-2; 12 nucleotides align to TRBD1. The CDR3 covers 16 residues. The J segment lost 6 bases and the V segment lost 4 bases, leaving 10 bases of the junction unmatched. The germline V gene encodes CDR1 SGHRS and CDR2 YFSETQ. In DNA, the CDR3 is TGCGCCAGCAGCCCTTCCGGGACAGGGGGCTTACATGGCTACACCTTC. As protein: CASSPSGTGGLHGYTF.

The gene calls are TRBV18 and TRBJ2-1; 8 nucleotides line up with TRBD1. The CDR3 has 14 residues. The germline gives CDR1 KGHSH, CDR2 LQKENI. The V gene end was trimmed by 2 bases and the J gene end by 10 bases; junction bases not matched to a gene: 7. CDR3 sequence: CASSPGQGWSEQFF. In nucleotides, the CDR3 is TGTGCCAGCTCACCAGGACAGGGCTGGTCAGAGCAGTTCTTC.

The chain joins TRBV6-5 to TRBJ2-3, with TRBD2 matching 9 bases. Trimming removed 5 bases from V and 7 bases from J; junction bases left unmatched: 7. This CDR3 is built from 14 residues. In germline, CDR1 is MNHEY, CDR2 SVGAGI. The CDR3 loop reads CASSPGLASYTQYF. The CDR3 DNA sequence: TGTGCCAGCAGTCCGGGACTAGCCTCATATACGCAGTATTTT.

CDR3 in DNA: TGTGCCAGCAGACGGACAGGGAGAGATACGCAGTATTTT. Translating gives CASRRTGRDTQYF. The chain employs TRBV6-5 and TRBJ2-3, with 8 bases identical to TRBD1. There are 13 residues in the CDR3. With V trimmed by 6 bases and J by 5 bases, 4 bases remained unmatched. Germline loops: CDR1 MNHEY, CDR2 SVGAGI.

The J gene is TRBJ1-2, the V gene TRBV5-1; D not certain. V lost 0 bases and J lost 7, with 10 bases in between. Germline CDR1 SGHRS, CDR2 YFSETQ. The CDR3 covers 13 residues. The CDR3, as DNA: TGCGCCAGCAGCTTGGAGGGAGTGGGTGGCTACACCTTC. This encodes CASSLEGVGGYTF.

The chain uses TRBV14 and TRBJ1-1; D is possibly TRBD1 (6 bases). V dropped 4 bases and J dropped 7 bases, with 13 bases sitting between them. The CDR3 runs to 13 residues. Germline V CDR1 and CDR2: SGHDN, FVKESK. CDR3 sequence reads: CASSRQVPGEAFF. The CDR3, as DNA: TGTGCCAGCAGCCGACAGGTACCAGGTGAAGCTTTCTTT.

V is TRBV15 and J is TRBJ2-7, with 11 nucleotides matching TRBD1. This CDR3 is built from 15 residues. Germline values: CDR1 LNHNV, CDR2 YYDKDF (reference sequence). V shed 5 bases and J 3 bases; nucleotides not matched to a gene: 6. The CDR3 coding sequence is TGTGCCACCAGCTCCGGGACAGGGGGAGTCTACGAGCAGTACTTC. Protein sequence: CATSSGTGGVYEQYF.

This clone was detected once. Here the CDR3 reads CASSGTPNTEAFF. Here the CDR3 DNA reads TGCGCCAGCAGTGGGACACCGAACACTGAAGCTTTCTTT. The chain uses TRBV10-1 and TRBJ1-1; the D gene is possibly TRBD1 (5 bases). V was pared by 4 bases and J by 1 base, with 7 bases between. The CDR3 is 13 residues long. The germline V gene has CDR1 WNHNN and CDR2 SYGVQD (reference sequence).

The chain has TRBV5-4 and TRBJ1-6; TRBD1 matches 8 bases. Germline V gene sequence: CDR1 SGHNT, CDR2 YYREEE (reference sequence). The CDR3 loop spans 15 amino acids. V was pared by 0 bases and J by 10 bases, with 6 bases of the junction left unmatched. The CDR3 loop is CASSLGTGSGSPLHF. Here the CDR3 DNA reads TGTGCCAGCAGCTTGGGGACAGGGAGTGGATCACCCCTCCACTTT.

The chain couples TRBV30 to TRBJ1-5; TRBD1 agrees at 7 bases. Germline V gene sequence: CDR1 GTSNPN, CDR2 SVGIG (reference sequence). The trim removed 0 bases at V and 4 bases at J, leaving 12 bases unmatched. This CDR3 is built from 17 residues. The CDR3 spells CAWSVGDSRLRNQPQHF. The CDR3 bases are TGTGCCTGGAGTGTAGGGGACAGCAGGCTACGGAATCAGCCCCAGCATTTT.

This chain's CDR3 is CASSDAGLYYGYTF. DNA of the CDR3: TGTGCCAGCAGTGATGCCGGACTTTATTATGGCTACACCTTC. The gene calls are TRBV2 and TRBJ1-2; D is uncertain. The CDR3 spans 14 residues. In germline, CDR1 is SNHLY, CDR2 FYNNEI. V was cut by 3 bases and J by 5 bases, with 13 bases left in between.

V is TRBV27 and J is TRBJ2-1; tentative D call: TRBD1 (5 bases). CDR3 length equals 12 residues. V lost 8 bases and J lost 8, with 13 bases in between. Germline V lookup: CDR1 MNHEY, CDR2 SMNVEV (reference sequence). The CDR3 loop reads CASGWTTDEQFF. The CDR3 DNA reads as TGTGCCAGCGGGTGGACAACGGATGAGCAGTTCTTC.

The chain carries TRBV29-1 and TRBJ2-1; 13 bases line up with TRBD2. Germline V lookup: CDR1 SQVTM, CDR2 ANQGSEA. The CDR3 spans 14 residues. V shed 4 bases, J shed 7 bases, and the junction held 4 bases outside the gene matches. CDR3 loop: CSVAQTSGGNEQFF. CDR3 DNA sequence: TGCAGCGTTGCCCAGACTAGCGGGGGGAATGAGCAGTTCTTC.

This clone appeared a few times. CDR3 coding DNA: TGTGCCAGCAGCTTGGCCGGGGCTGGAAACACCATATATTTT. Its protein product is CASSLAGAGNTIYF. The V and J genes are TRBV5-4 and TRBJ1-3, with D hard to call. CDR1 and CDR2 from the germline V gene are SGHNT and YYREEE (reference sequence). V dropped 0 bases and J dropped 2 bases, with 6 bases sitting between them. The CDR3 runs to 14 residues.

This clone has only a few counts. The rearrangement joins TRBV7-9 to TRBJ1-4; 7 positions agree with TRBD1. The CDR3 totals 14 residues. CDR1 and CDR2 from the germline V gene are SEHNR and FQNEAQ (reference sequence). Germline trimming cut 6 bases from V and 4 bases from J; bases unmatched to any gene: 5. As DNA, the CDR3 is TGTGCCAGCAGTTCGGGACAGCTTAATGAAAAACTGTTTTTT. Translating gives CASSSGQLNEKLFF.

The chain carries TRBV15 and TRBJ1-2, with D possibly matching TRBD1 (5 bases). This CDR3 comprises 15 residues. Germline V gene lookup returns CDR1 LNHNV and CDR2 YYDKDF (reference sequence). The V end was cut by 5 bases, the J end by 0 bases, with 13 bases between. The CDR3 is CATSPSKTANYGYTF. The CDR3 coding sequence is TGTGCCACCAGCCCTTCGAAGACAGCTAACTATGGCTACACCTTC.